This record concerns one T cell receptor (beta chain) sequence. This sample was taken from a study of blood T cell repertoires in COVID-19. Per the germline V gene, CDR1 is MNHEY and CDR2 is SMNVEV (reference sequence). Trimming cost V 3 bases and J 11 bases, with 7 bases left between them. The CDR3 has 10 amino acids. Profiled with immunoSEQ multiplex PCR; TCRdb holds only in-frame clones, not every one. This table has some 200,000 clones, 87% appearing once. This sequence originates from a man aged 18 to 30 with active or convalescent COVID-19. The sequenced sample consisted of peripheral blood. The chain combines TRBV27 with TRBJ1-1, with D unresolved. CDR3 in amino acids: CASSFGGAFF. The CDR3, as DNA: TGTGCCAGCAGTTTCGGAGGGGCTTTCTTT.